A selection of T cell receptor beta chains follows, all from one sample in a study of neurological immune-mediated disorders. MiXCR, applied by TCRdb to the 5' RACE reads, yields one record per CDR3 protein. The sample yields about 50,000 distinct CDR3 sequences, over 9% seen once. The sequencing input was PBMCs. These receptors came from a man in his 70s with HTLV-1-associated myelopathy (HAM/TSP). CDR3s include the opening cysteine and the closing phenylalanine or tryptophan. Fields, in order: J gene, D gene, clone size, V gene, CDR3 DNA, CDR3 protein. D genes are given only for firm matches. Not every row has a clone size; where given, it reads once, few, many or a size class.

J: TRBJ2-3
D: TRBD2
size: many
V: TRBV7-2
DNA: TGTGCCAGCAGCTTATTTGCGGGAGGTGGCTCAGATACGCAGTATTTT
CDR3: CASSLFAGGGSDTQYF

J: TRBJ1-6
D: NA
size: many
V: TRBV4-3
DNA: TGCGCCAGCAGCCCAACCGCAGGGGATAATTCACCCCTCCACTTT
CDR3: CASSPTAGDNSPLHF

J: TRBJ2-7
D: TRBD2
size: once
V: TRBV2
DNA: TGTGCCAGCAGTTCCCCGGGGGGGGCGCGGGGCGAGCAGTACTTC
CDR3: CASSSPGGARGEQYF

J: TRBJ2-3
D: TRBD1
size: many
V: TRBV20-1
DNA: TGCAGTGCCAGACAGGGGGTAGGAGATACGCAGTATTTT
CDR3: CSARQGVGDTQYF

J: TRBJ2-3
D: NA
size: few
V: TRBV19
DNA: TGTGCCAGTAGTACCGTAGCGGCTAGCACAGATACGCAGTATTTT
CDR3: CASSTVAASTDTQYF

J: TRBJ1-6
D: NA
size: NA
V: TRBV5-1
DNA: TGCGCCAGTAGCTTGGCCCCAGGAGCAAATTCACCCCTCCACTTT
CDR3: CASSLAPGANSPLHF

J: TRBJ2-1
D: NA
size: few
V: TRBV5-1
DNA: TGCGCCAGCAGCAGAACTGCGAACAATGAGCAGTTCTTC
CDR3: CASSRTANNEQFF

J: TRBJ2-3
D: TRBD2
size: many
V: TRBV7-3
DNA: TGTGCCAGCAGCTACGGACTAGCCCGAGATACGCAGTATTTT
CDR3: CASSYGLARDTQYF

J: TRBJ2-3
D: TRBD2
size: many
V: TRBV20-1
DNA: TGCAGTGCTAGACTAGCGGGAGCGGGAAGGGGAGTAGATACGCAGTATTTT
CDR3: CSARLAGAGRGVDTQYF

J: TRBJ2-5
D: NA
size: many
V: TRBV7-3
DNA: TGTGCCAGCAGCTTAACGGGGGGTGGGGAGACCCAGTACTTC
CDR3: CASSLTGGGETQYF

J: TRBJ2-3
D: TRBD1
size: medium-sized
V: TRBV28
DNA: TGTGCCAGCACCGGGACAGGGGGCGGTCCGGGGGATACGCAGTATTTT
CDR3: CASTGTGGGPGDTQYF

J: TRBJ1-4
D: TRBD1
size: many
V: TRBV4-3
DNA: TGCGCCAGCAGCCAAGGGACAGGATTTCAAGCGAATGAAAAACTGTTTTTT
CDR3: CASSQGTGFQANEKLFF

J: TRBJ2-1
D: NA
size: few
V: TRBV28
DNA: TGTGCCAGCAGTTTTTTGGCCGGGAGTTTTGAGCAGTTCTTC
CDR3: CASSFLAGSFEQFF

J: TRBJ2-4
D: NA
size: many
V: TRBV20-1
DNA: TGCAGTGCTAGAGCTCCAGGGGCAGGGCTAAACATTCAGTACTTC
CDR3: CSARAPGAGLNIQYF

J: TRBJ2-5
D: TRBD2
size: many
V: TRBV12-3/TRBV12-4
DNA: TGTGCCAGCAGCTTGTGGCGGGAGATTGGAGAGACCCAGTACTTC
CDR3: CASSLWREIGETQYF

J: TRBJ2-6
D: TRBD1
size: many
V: TRBV6-5
DNA: TGTGCCAGCAGCCGGGACAGGGGGACCTCTGGGGCCAACGTCCTGACTTTC
CDR3: CASSRDRGTSGANVLTF

J: TRBJ1-4
D: TRBD1
size: many
V: TRBV29-1
DNA: TGCAGCGTGGGGGCCGGGACAGGGGACGAAAAACTGTTTTTT
CDR3: CSVGAGTGDEKLFF

J: TRBJ2-1
D: NA
size: many
V: TRBV3-1
DNA: TGTGCCAGCAGCCATATGGCACGGACTGGAAATGAGCAGTTCTTC
CDR3: CASSHMARTGNEQFF

J: TRBJ2-5
D: NA
size: many
V: TRBV27
DNA: TGTGCCAGCAGTTTACCCAACCAAGAGACCCAGTACTTC
CDR3: CASSLPNQETQYF

J: TRBJ2-3
D: TRBD2
size: NA
V: TRBV6-2/TRBV6-3
DNA: TGTGCCAGCGGACGCGGGAGGGTCGACACAGATACGCAGTATTTT
CDR3: CASGRGRVDTDTQYF

J: TRBJ1-5
D: TRBD1
size: many
V: TRBV7-3
DNA: TGTGCCAGCAGAGCCGACAGGGGCTCTGGCCAGCCCCAGCATTTT
CDR3: CASRADRGSGQPQHF

J: TRBJ2-1
D: TRBD2
size: many
V: TRBV5-1
DNA: TGCGCCAGCAGCGAACCGACAGGGGAGATACTAGCGGGAACCTACAATGAGCAGTTCTTC
CDR3: CASSEPTGEILAGTYNEQFF

J: TRBJ1-4
D: NA
size: many
V: TRBV4-1
DNA: TGCGCCAGCAGCCAAGCGGGAACTACTAATGAAAAACTGTTTTTT
CDR3: CASSQAGTTNEKLFF

J: TRBJ1-1
D: NA
size: many
V: TRBV15
DNA: TGTGCCACCAGCAGAGATATGACGAACACTGAAGCTTTCTTT
CDR3: CATSRDMTNTEAFF

J: TRBJ2-7
D: TRBD2
size: many
V: TRBV5-1
DNA: TGCGCCAGCAGGCGGGCTAGCGGGAACCGCGAGCAGTACTTC
CDR3: CASRRASGNREQYF

J: TRBJ2-3
D: NA
size: many
V: TRBV5-5
DNA: TGTGCCAGCAGCTTGGGGAGATGGACAGATACGCAGTATTTT
CDR3: CASSLGRWTDTQYF

J: TRBJ2-7
D: NA
size: many
V: TRBV5-5
DNA: TGTGCCAGCAGCTTTAGAGAGACAAGCTCCTACGAGCAGTACTTC
CDR3: CASSFRETSSYEQYF

J: TRBJ2-3
D: TRBD1
size: medium-sized
V: TRBV7-2
DNA: TGTGCCAGCAGCACCCCTTACAGGGGGCAAGATACGCAGTATTTT
CDR3: CASSTPYRGQDTQYF

J: TRBJ2-7
D: NA
size: many
V: TRBV12-5
DNA: TGTGCTAGTGGTAACTACGAGCAGTACTTC
CDR3: CASGNYEQYF

J: TRBJ2-7
D: NA
size: many
V: TRBV6-5
DNA: TGTGCCAGCAGTTGGATGGACCGGGCCTACGAGCAGTACTTC
CDR3: CASSWMDRAYEQYF

J: TRBJ2-7
D: NA
size: medium-sized
V: TRBV27
DNA: TGTGCCAGCAGTCCACGGGGAGGGGGATCCTACGAGCAGTACTTC
CDR3: CASSPRGGGSYEQYF

J: TRBJ2-6
D: NA
size: many
V: TRBV7-3
DNA: TGTGCCAGCAGCTCTTCAAACTCTGGGGCCAACGTCCTGACTTTC
CDR3: CASSSSNSGANVLTF

J: TRBJ2-4
D: NA
size: medium-sized
V: TRBV20-1
DNA: TGCAGTGGGCCCCAGGCACGCAACATTCAGTACTTC
CDR3: CSGPQARNIQYF

J: TRBJ2-2
D: TRBD1
size: many
V: TRBV27
DNA: TGTGCCAGCAGCTGGGACAGGCGAGGCACCGGGGAGCTGTTTTTT
CDR3: CASSWDRRGTGELFF

J: TRBJ1-2
D: NA
size: many
V: TRBV5-1
DNA: TGCGCCAGCAGCTCTAGAGGGGAGGGCTACACCTTC
CDR3: CASSSRGEGYTF

J: TRBJ1-1
D: TRBD1
size: few
V: TRBV7-6
DNA: TGTGCCAGCAGTCTCAGGGGGAGGAACACTGAAGCTTTCTTT
CDR3: CASSLRGRNTEAFF

J: TRBJ1-1
D: NA
size: many
V: TRBV3-1
DNA: TGTGCCAGCAGCCAAGATCCCGGCGGGAAAGCTTTCTTT
CDR3: CASSQDPGGKAFF

J: TRBJ2-2
D: TRBD2
size: many
V: TRBV7-2
DNA: TGTGCCAGCTGTAAGCTGGCGGGAGCTAACACCGGGGAGCTGTTTTTT
CDR3: CASCKLAGANTGELFF

J: TRBJ2-7
D: TRBD2
size: many
V: TRBV5-1
DNA: TGCGCCAGCAGCGATACCGGGACTAGTTTCGAGCAGTACTTC
CDR3: CASSDTGTSFEQYF

J: TRBJ2-5
D: TRBD2
size: many
V: TRBV5-5
DNA: TGTGCCAGCAGCTTGGAACGCGGGAGGGCCGTAAAGACCCAGTACTTC
CDR3: CASSLERGRAVKTQYF

J: TRBJ1-6
D: NA
size: many
V: TRBV5-1
DNA: TGCGCCAGCAGCTTAAACCCTCCGGACTCTTCCTCACCCCTCCACTTT
CDR3: CASSLNPPDSSSPLHF

J: TRBJ2-5
D: NA
size: many
V: TRBV7-2
DNA: TGTGCCAGCAGCTTGTACCAAGAGACCCAGTACTTC
CDR3: CASSLYQETQYF

J: TRBJ2-2
D: NA
size: many
V: TRBV7-9
DNA: TGTGCCAGCAGCCCTAACAGATTCACCGGGGAGCTGTTTTTT
CDR3: CASSPNRFTGELFF

J: TRBJ2-5
D: TRBD2
size: many
V: TRBV12-3/TRBV12-4
DNA: TGTGCCAGCAGTAGCGGGACTGCAGAGACCCAGTACTTC
CDR3: CASSSGTAETQYF

J: TRBJ1-3
D: NA
size: many
V: TRBV6-5
DNA: TGTGCCAGCAGCTACTCGGTGTCTGGAAACACCATATATTTT
CDR3: CASSYSVSGNTIYF

J: TRBJ2-1
D: TRBD2
size: many
V: TRBV29-1
DNA: TGCAGCGTCCTCGGCGGGAGACAATATAGTGAGCAGTTCTTC
CDR3: CSVLGGRQYSEQFF

J: TRBJ1-3
D: NA
size: many
V: TRBV6-5
DNA: TGTGCCAGCAGTTACAAACCTCGGTCTGGAAACACCATATATTTT
CDR3: CASSYKPRSGNTIYF

J: TRBJ1-5
D: NA
size: NA
V: TRBV27
DNA: TGTGCCAGCAGTTTATGGGGGAGCAATCAGCCCCAGCATTTT
CDR3: CASSLWGSNQPQHF

J: TRBJ2-1
D: NA
size: many
V: TRBV14
DNA: TGTGCCAGCAGCCCAAACAGCTTTCGAGTTTCCAATGAGCAGTTCTTC
CDR3: CASSPNSFRVSNEQFF

J: TRBJ2-7
D: NA
size: many
V: TRBV20-1
DNA: TGCAGTGCTACCGGGGAGCAAACGGCCTACGAGCAGTACTTC
CDR3: CSATGEQTAYEQYF

J: TRBJ2-7
D: NA
size: NA
V: TRBV27
DNA: TGTGCCAGCACTAGTCGAAACGAGCAGTACTTC
CDR3: CASTSRNEQYF

J: TRBJ2-2
D: NA
size: many
V: TRBV6-2/TRBV6-3
DNA: TGTGCCAGCAGACTTTCGGGAGGGGAGCTGTTTTTT
CDR3: CASRLSGGELFF

J: TRBJ1-1
D: TRBD1
size: NA
V: TRBV5-1
DNA: TGCGCCAGCAGCTTGGAGGGACAGTTCGCCACTGAAGCTTTCTTT
CDR3: CASSLEGQFATEAFF

J: TRBJ2-1
D: TRBD2
size: many
V: TRBV7-6
DNA: TGTGCCAGCAGCTTAAAAGCGGGAACGAATGAGCAGTTCTTC
CDR3: CASSLKAGTNEQFF

J: TRBJ2-5
D: NA
size: many
V: TRBV6-5
DNA: TGTGCCAGCTCGAGGTCACGGCTCGGGGAGACCCAGTACTTC
CDR3: CASSRSRLGETQYF

J: TRBJ1-1
D: NA
size: many
V: TRBV5-1
DNA: TGCGCCAGCAGCGAGGGGCTGGTCACTGAAGCTTTCTTT
CDR3: CASSEGLVTEAFF

J: TRBJ2-1
D: TRBD2
size: many
V: TRBV7-2
DNA: TGTGCCAGCAGCTCAAATGGCGGGGCTAGCGGGAGGGCAGATGAGCAGTTCTTC
CDR3: CASSSNGGASGRADEQFF

J: TRBJ2-3
D: NA
size: many
V: TRBV10-3
DNA: TGTGCCATCTCAGGGAGGGGGGACGATACGCAGTATTTT
CDR3: CAISGRGDDTQYF

J: TRBJ2-5
D: NA
size: many
V: TRBV7-9
DNA: TGTGCCAGCAGCCAAGAGGGGGGGGAGACCCAGTACTTC
CDR3: CASSQEGGETQYF